This T cell receptor beta chain was recovered during a study of long-term antiretroviral therapy in people with HIV. Across the study: The study's earliest collections predate the 2015 immediate-ART recommendation by about a decade.

HIV-positive participants were all treated in the United States. Amounts of about 0.85-10 million cryopreserved PBMC were held in the samples before DNA extraction. Study-wide results and caveats: Post-ART, diversity grew, though it stayed under transplant donor control levels.

Comment on this clone: Its antigen remains unidentified.

This CDR3 has 18 residues. Between the trimmed V and J ends, which lost 0 bases and 2 bases, there was a span of 17 bases. Germline values: CDR1 LGHNA, CDR2 YSLEER. Investigators performed immunoSEQ version v3.0 at survey level. TCRdb's copy holds only in-frame clones and misses some; the assay was immunoSEQ multiplex PCR. The sample records more than 20,000 clones, almost 85% being singletons. The clonotype comes from a man aged 45 to 65 with HIV. The material was unsorted PBMCs, obtained 0.3 years after starting antiretroviral therapy. The V call is TRBV4-3, the J call TRBJ1-5, with a weak D call TRBD1 (6 bases). The CDR3 region has the DNA TGCGCCAGCAGCCAAGATGGCGGGGGCGCGTTTGGCAATCAGCCCCAGCATTTT. Translation: CASSQDGGGAFGNQPQHF.